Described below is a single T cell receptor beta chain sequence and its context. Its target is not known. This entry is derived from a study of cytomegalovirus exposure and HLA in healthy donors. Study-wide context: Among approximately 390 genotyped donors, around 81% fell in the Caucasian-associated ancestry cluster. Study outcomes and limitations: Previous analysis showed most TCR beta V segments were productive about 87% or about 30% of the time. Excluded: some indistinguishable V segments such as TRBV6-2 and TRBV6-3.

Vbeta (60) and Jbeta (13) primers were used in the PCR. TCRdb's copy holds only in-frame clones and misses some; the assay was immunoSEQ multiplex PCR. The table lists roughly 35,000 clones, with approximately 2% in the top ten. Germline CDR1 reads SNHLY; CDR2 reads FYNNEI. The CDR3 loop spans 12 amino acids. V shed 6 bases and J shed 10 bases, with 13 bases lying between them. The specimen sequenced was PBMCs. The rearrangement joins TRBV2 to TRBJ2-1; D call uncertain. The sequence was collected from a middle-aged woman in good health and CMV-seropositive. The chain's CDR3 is CASSALLEEQFF. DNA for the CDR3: TGTGCCAGCAGCGCCCTCCTAGAAGAGCAGTTCTTC.